This T cell receptor (beta chain) is drawn from a study of cytomegalovirus exposure and HLA in healthy donors. The germline gives CDR1 GTSNPN, CDR2 SVGIG (reference sequence). Germline trimming cut 4 bases from V and 0 bases from J; bases unmatched to any gene: 11. This CDR3 is built from 17 residues. A multiplex PCR was run with 60 Vbeta primers and 13 Jbeta primers. Repertoires were generated with immunoSEQ multiplex PCR, while TCRdb's copy carries only in-frame clones and drops some. The table shows roughly 100,000 clones, with about two thirds occurring only once. In regard to this clone: Its cognate antigen is unknown.

Findings and limits, study-wide: Prior analysis indicated that the majority of TCR beta V segments exhibited productivity approximately 90% or approximately 30% of the time.

The clonotype was recovered from a female donor in good health and CMV-seronegative. The sample consisted of PBMCs. The J gene is TRBJ2-4, the V gene TRBV30; 8 bases line up with TRBD1. In DNA, the CDR3 is TGTGCCTGGATGCCAGGGGGCTACCGGCTAGCCAAAAACATTCAGTACTTC. Translation: CAWMPGGYRLAKNIQYF.